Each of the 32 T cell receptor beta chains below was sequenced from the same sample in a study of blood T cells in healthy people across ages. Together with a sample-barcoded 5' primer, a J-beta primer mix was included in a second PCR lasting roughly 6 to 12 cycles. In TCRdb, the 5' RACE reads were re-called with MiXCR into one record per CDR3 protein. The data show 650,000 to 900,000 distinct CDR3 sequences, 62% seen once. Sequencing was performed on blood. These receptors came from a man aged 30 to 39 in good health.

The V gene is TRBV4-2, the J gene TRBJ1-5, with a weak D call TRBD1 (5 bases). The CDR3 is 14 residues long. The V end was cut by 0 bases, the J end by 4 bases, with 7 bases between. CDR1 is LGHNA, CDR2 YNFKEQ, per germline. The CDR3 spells CASSQDKGNQPQHF. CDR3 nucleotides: TGTGCCAGCAGCCAAGACAAGGGGAATCAGCCCCAGCATTTT.

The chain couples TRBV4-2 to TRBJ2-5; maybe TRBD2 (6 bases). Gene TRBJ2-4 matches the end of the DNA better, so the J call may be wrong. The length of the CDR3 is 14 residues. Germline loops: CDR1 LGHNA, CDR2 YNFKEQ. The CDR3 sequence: CASSLGGAENIQYF. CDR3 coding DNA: TGTGCCAGCAGCCTCGGGGGTGCGGAAAACATTCAGTACTTC.

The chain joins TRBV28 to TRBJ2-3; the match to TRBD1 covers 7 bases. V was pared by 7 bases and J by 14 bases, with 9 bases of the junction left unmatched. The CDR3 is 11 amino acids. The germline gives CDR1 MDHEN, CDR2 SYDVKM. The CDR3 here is CASTSGQSWYF. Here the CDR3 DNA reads TGTGCCAGCACGTCGGGACAGTCGTGGTATTTT.

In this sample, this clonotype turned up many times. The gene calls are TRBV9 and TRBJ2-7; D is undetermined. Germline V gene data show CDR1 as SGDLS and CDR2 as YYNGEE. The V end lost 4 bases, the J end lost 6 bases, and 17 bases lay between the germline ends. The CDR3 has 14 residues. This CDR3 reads CASSPRPEGGEQYF. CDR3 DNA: TGTGCCAGCAGCCCCCGCCCCGAAGGCGGCGAGCAGTACTTC. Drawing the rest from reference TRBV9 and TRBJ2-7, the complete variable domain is DSGVTQTPKHLITATGQRVTLRCSPRSGDLSVYWYQQSLDQGLQFLIQYYNGEERAKGNILERFSAQQFPDLHSELNLSSLELGDSALYFCASSPRPEGGEQYFGPGTRLTVT.

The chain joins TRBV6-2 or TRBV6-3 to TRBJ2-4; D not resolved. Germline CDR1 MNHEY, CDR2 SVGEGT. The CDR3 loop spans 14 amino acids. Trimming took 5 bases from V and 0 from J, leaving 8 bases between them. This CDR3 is CASSERVAKNIQYF. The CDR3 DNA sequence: TGTGCCAGCAGTGAAAGAGTAGCCAAAAACATTCAGTACTTC.

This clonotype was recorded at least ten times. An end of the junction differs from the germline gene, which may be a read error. Here the CDR3 DNA reads TGTGCCAGCAGCCAAGATGGGGGGTACGAGCAGTACTTC. Its protein product is CASSQDGGYEQYF. The chain recombines TRBV4-3 with TRBJ2-7, with D possibly being TRBD2 (6 bases). CDR3 size: 13 residues. Germline CDR1 LGHNA, CDR2 YSLEER.

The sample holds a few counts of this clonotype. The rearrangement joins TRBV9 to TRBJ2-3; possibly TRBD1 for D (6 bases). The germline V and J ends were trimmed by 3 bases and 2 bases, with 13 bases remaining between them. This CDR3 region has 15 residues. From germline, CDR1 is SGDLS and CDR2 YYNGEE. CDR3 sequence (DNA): TGTGCCAGCAGCGGCCGGGACACCTCCACAGATACGCAGTATTTT. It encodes CASSGRDTSTDTQYF.

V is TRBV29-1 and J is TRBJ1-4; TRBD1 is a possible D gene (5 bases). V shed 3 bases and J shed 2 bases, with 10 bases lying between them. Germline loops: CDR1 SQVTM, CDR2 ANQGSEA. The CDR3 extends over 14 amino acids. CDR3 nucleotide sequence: TGCAGCGTTGATCGGGAGGGGACTAATGAAAAACTGTTTTTT. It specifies CSVDREGTNEKLFF.

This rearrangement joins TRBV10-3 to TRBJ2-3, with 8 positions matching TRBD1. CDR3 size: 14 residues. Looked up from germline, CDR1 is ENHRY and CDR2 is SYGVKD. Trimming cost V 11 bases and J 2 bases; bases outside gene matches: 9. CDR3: CAASDRADTDTQYF. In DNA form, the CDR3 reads TGTGCCGCCTCGGACAGGGCGGACACAGATACGCAGTATTTT.

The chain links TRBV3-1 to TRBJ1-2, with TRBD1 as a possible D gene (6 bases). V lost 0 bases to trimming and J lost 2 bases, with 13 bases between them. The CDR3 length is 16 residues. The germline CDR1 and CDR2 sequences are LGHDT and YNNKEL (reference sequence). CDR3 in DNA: TGTGCCAGCAGCCAAGATATTGGGACAAGGAACTATGGCTACACCTTC. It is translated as CASSQDIGTRNYGYTF.

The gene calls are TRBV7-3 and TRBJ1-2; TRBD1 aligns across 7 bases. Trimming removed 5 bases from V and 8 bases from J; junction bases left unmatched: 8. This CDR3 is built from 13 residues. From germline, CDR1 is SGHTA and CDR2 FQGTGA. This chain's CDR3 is CASSATGTSGYTF. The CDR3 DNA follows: TGTGCCAGCAGCGCGACAGGGACAAGCGGCTACACCTTC. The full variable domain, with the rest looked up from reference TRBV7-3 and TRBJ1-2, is GAGVSQTPSNKVTEKGKYVELRCDPISGHTALYWYRQSLGQGPEFLIYFQGTGAADDSGLPNDRFFAVRPEGSVSTLKIQRTERGDSAVYLCASSATGTSGYTFGSGTRLTVV.

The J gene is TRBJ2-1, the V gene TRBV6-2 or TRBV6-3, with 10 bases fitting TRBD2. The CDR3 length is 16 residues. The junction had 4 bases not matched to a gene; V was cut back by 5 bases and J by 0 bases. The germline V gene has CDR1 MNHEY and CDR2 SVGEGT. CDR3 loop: CASSALAGSSYNEQFF. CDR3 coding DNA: TGTGCCAGCAGTGCACTAGCGGGGAGCTCCTACAATGAGCAGTTCTTC.

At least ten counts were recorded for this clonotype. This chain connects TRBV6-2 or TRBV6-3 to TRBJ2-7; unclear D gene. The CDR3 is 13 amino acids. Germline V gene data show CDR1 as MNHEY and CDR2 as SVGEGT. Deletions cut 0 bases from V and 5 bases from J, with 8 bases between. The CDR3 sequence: CASSYSPNHEQYF. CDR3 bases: TGTGCCAGCAGTTACTCGCCGAACCACGAGCAGTACTTC.

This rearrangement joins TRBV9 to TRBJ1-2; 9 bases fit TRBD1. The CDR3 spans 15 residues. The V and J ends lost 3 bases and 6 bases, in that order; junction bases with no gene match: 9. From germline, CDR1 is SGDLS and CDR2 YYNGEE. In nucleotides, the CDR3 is TGTGCCAGCAGCGCGACTAACCGGGACAGGGATGGCTACACCTTC. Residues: CASSATNRDRDGYTF.

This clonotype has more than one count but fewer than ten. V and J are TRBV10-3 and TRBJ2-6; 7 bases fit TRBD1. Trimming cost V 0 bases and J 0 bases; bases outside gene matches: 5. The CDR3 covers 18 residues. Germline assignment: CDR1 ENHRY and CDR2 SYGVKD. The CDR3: CAISESDRETSGANVLTF. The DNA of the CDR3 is TGTGCCATCAGTGAGTCAGACAGGGAAACCTCTGGGGCCAACGTCCTGACTTTC.

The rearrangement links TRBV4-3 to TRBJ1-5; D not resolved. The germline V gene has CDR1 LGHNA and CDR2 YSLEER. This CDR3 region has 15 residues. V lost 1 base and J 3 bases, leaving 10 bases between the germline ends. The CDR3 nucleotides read TGCGCCAGCAGCCAAGGTGCGAACCCCAATCAGCCCCAGCATTTT. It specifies CASSQGANPNQPQHF.

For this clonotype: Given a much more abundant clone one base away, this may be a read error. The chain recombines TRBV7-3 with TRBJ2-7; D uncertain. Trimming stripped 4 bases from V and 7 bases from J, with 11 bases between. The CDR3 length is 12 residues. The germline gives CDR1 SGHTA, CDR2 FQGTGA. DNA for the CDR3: TGTGCCAGCAGCTCAGACTGGAATGAGCAGTACTTC. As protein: CASSSDWNEQYF.

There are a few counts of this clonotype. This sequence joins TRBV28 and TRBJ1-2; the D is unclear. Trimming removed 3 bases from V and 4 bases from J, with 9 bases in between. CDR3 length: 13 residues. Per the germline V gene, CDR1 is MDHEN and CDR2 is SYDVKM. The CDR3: CASSLLSLYGYTF. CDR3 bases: TGTGCCAGCAGTTTGCTGAGCCTCTATGGCTACACCTTC.

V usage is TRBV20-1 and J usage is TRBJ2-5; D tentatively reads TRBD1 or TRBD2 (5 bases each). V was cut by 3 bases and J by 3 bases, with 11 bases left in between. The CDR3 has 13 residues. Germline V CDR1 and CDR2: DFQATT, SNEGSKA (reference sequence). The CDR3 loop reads CSASPGTKETQYF. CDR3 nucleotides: TGCAGTGCTAGCCCCGGGACCAAAGAGACCCAGTACTTC.

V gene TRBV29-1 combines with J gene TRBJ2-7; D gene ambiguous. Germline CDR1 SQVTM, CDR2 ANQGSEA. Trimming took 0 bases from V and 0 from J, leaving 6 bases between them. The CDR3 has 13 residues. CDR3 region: CSVEEEDSYEQYF. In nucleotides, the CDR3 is TGCAGCGTTGAAGAGGAAGACTCCTACGAGCAGTACTTC.

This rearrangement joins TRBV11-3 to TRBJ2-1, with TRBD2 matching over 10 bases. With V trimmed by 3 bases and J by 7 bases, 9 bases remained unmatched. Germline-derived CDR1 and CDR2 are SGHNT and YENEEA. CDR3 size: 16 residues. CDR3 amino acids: CASSLGGGTSANEQFF. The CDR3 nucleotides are TGTGCCAGCAGCTTGGGGGGGGGGACTAGCGCGAATGAGCAGTTCTTC.

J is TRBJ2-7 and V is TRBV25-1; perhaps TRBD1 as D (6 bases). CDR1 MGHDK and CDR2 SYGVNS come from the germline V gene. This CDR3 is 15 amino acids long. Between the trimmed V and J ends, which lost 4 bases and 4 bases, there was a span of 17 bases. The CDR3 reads CASSGDTGFRYEQYF. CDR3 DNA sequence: TGTGCCAGCAGTGGGGACACAGGATTTAGGTACGAGCAGTACTTC.

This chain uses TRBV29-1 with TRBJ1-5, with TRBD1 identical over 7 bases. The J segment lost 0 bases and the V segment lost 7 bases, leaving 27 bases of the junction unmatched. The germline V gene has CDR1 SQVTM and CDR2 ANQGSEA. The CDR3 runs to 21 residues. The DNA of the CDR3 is TGCAGCGAAGGGGGCCGTGATATCCGGGACAGAAGTATCTATAGCAATCAGCCCCAGCATTTT. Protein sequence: CSEGGRDIRDRSIYSNQPQHF. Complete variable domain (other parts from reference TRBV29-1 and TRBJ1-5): SAVISQKPSRDICQRGTSLTIQCQVDSQVTMMFWYRQQPGQSLTLIATANQGSEATYESGFVIDKFPISRPNLTFSTLTVSNMSPEDSSIYLCSEGGRDIRDRSIYSNQPQHFGDGTRLSIL.

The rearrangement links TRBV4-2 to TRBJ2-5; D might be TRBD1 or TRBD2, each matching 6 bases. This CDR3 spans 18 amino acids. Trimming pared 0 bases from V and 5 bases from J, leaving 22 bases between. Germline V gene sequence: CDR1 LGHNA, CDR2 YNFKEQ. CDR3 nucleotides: TGTGCCAGCAGCCAAGATCTTGGAAACGGGGGCCGGGGGGAGACCCAGTACTTC. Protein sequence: CASSQDLGNGGRGETQYF.

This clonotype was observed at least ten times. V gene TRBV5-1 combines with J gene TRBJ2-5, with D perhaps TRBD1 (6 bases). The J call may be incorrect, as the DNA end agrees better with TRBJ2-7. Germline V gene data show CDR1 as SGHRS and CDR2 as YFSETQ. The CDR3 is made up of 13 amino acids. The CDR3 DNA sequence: TGCGCCAGCAGCTTGGGCTGGGACAACGAGCAGTACTTC. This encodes CASSLGWDNEQYF.

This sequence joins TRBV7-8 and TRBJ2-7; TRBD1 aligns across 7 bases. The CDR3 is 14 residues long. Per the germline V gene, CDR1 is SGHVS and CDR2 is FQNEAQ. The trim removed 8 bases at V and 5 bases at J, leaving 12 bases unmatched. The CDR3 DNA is TGTGCCAGCTCTCTAAGGGGGCATTTAAACGAGCAGTACTTC. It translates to CASSLRGHLNEQYF. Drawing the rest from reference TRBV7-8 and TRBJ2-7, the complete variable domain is GAGVSQSPRYKVAKRGQDVALRCDPISGHVSLFWYQQALGQGPEFLTYFQNEAQLDKSGLPSDRFFAERPEGSVSTLKIQRTQQEDSAVYLCASSLRGHLNEQYFGPGTRLTVT.

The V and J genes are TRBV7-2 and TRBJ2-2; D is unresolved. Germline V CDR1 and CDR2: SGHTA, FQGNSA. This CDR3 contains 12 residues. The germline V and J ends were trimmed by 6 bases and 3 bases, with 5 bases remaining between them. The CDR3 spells CASRVDTGELFF. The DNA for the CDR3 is TGTGCCAGCAGGGTGGACACCGGGGAGCTGTTTTTT.

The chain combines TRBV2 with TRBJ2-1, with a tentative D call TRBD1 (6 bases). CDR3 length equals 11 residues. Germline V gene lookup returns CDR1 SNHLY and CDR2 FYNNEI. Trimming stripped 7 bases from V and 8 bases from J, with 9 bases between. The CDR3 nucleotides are TGTGCCAGCACCAACAGGGATGAGCAGTTCTTC. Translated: CASTNRDEQFF. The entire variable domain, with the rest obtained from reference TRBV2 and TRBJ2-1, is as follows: EPEVTQTPSHQVTQMGQEVILRCVPISNHLYFYWYRQILGQKVEFLVSFYNNEISEKSEIFDDQFSVERPDGSNFTLKIRSTKLEDSAMYFCASTNRDEQFFGPGTRLTVL.

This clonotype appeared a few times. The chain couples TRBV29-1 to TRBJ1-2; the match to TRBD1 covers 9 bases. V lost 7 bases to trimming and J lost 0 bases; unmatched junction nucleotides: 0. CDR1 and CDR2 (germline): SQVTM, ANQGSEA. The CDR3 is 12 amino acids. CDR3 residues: CSGQGANYGYTF. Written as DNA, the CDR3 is TGCAGCGGACAGGGGGCTAACTATGGCTACACCTTC.

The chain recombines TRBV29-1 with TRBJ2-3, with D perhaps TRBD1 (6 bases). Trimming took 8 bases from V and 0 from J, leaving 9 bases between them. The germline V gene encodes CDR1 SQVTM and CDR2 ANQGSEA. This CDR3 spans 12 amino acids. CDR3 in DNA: TGCAGCTTAGGACAGAGCACAGATACGCAGTATTTT. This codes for CSLGQSTDTQYF.

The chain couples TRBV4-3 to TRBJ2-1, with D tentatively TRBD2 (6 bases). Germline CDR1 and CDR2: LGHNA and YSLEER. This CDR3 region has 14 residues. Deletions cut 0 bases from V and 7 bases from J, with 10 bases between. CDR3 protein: CASSQDYAGNEQFF. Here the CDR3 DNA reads TGCGCCAGCAGCCAAGACTACGCGGGAAATGAGCAGTTCTTC.

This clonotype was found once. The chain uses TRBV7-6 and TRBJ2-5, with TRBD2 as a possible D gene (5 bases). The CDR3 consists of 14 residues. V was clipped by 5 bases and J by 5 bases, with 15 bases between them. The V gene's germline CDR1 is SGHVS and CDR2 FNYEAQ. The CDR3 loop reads CASSHRDFAETQYF. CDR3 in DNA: TGTGCCAGCAGCCACCGGGATTTTGCGGAGACCCAGTACTTC. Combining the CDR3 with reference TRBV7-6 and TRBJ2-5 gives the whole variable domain GAGVSQSPRYKVTKRGQDVALRCDPISGHVSLYWYRQALGQGPEFLTYFNYEAQQDKSGLPNDRFSAERPEGSISTLTIQRTEQRDSAMYRCASSHRDFAETQYFGPGTRLLVL.